This note documents a single T cell receptor (beta chain) sequence. Its target is not known. The CDR3 runs to 17 residues. The germline V and J ends were trimmed by 0 bases and 0 bases, with 12 bases remaining between them. CDR1 LNHDA and CDR2 SQIVND come from the germline V gene (reference sequence). In TCRdb, the 5' RACE reads were re-called with MiXCR into one record per CDR3 protein. The sample records hundreds of thousands of distinct CDR3 sequences, roughly 12% being singletons. This entry comes from a study of T cells after yellow fever vaccination. Study-wide results and limits: Among primary-vaccination clones, most reappeared after the booster, at approximately 97% for CD4 and under 90% for CD8. From the bulk population, abundant clonotypes could contaminate and appear within FACS-sorted repertoires. A minor fraction of clonotypes spanned both CD4 and CD8 compartments.

The sequencing used PBMCs, collected on the day of the yellow fever booster vaccination. The sequence was collected from a man aged 25-40 years who received the YFV17D yellow fever vaccine. This chain joins TRBV19 and TRBJ2-1; D uncertain. The CDR3 region is CASSIDLSGPSYNEQFF. The CDR3 DNA reads as TGTGCCAGTAGTATAGATCTATCCGGGCCCTCCTACAATGAGCAGTTCTTC. Combining the CDR3 with reference TRBV19 and TRBJ2-1 gives the whole variable domain DGGITQSPKYLFRKEGQNVTLSCEQNLNHDAMYWYRQDPGQGLRLIYYSQIVNDFQKGDIAEGYSVSREKKESFPLTVTSAQKNPTAFYLCASSIDLSGPSYNEQFFGPGTRLTVL.